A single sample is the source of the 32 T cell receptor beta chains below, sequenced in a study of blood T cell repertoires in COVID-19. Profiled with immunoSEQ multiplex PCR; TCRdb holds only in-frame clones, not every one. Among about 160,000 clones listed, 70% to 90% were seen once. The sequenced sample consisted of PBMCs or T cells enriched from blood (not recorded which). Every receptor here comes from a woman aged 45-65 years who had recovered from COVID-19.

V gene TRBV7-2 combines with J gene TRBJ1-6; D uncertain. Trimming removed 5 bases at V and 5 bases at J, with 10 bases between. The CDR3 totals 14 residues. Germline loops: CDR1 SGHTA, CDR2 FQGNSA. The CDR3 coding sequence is TGTGCCAGCAGCACGCGAGGAAATAATTCACCCCTCCACTTT. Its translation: CASSTRGNNSPLHF.

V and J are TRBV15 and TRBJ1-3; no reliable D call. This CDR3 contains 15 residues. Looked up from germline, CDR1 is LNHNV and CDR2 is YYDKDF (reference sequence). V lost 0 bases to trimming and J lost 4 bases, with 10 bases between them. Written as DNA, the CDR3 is TGTGCCACCAGCAGAGATCTGGGCTCGGGAAACACCATATATTTT. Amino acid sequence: CATSRDLGSGNTIYF.

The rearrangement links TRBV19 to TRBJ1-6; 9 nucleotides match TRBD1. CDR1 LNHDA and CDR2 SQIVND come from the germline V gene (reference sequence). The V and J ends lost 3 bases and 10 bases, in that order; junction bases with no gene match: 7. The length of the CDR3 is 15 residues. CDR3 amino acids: CASSIGTGIESPLHF. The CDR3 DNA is TGTGCCAGTAGTATCGGGACAGGGATTGAATCACCCCTCCACTTT. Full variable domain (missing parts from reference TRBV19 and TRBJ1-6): DGGITQSPKYLFRKEGQNVTLSCEQNLNHDAMYWYRQDPGQGLRLIYYSQIVNDFQKGDIAEGYSVSREKKESFPLTVTSAQKNPTAFYLCASSIGTGIESPLHFGNGTRLTVT.

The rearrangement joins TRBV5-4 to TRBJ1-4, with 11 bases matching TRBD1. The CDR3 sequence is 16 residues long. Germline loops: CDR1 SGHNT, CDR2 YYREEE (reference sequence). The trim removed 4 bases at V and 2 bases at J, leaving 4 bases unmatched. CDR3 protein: CASSPGQGATNEKLFF. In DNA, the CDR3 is TGTGCCAGCAGCCCAGGACAGGGGGCGACTAATGAAAAACTGTTTTTT. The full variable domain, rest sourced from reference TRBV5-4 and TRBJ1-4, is ETGVTQSPTHLIKTRGQQVTLRCSSQSGHNTVSWYQQALGQGPQFIFQYYREEENGRGNFPPRFSGLQFPNYSSELNVNALELDDSALYLCASSPGQGATNEKLFFGSGTQLSVL.

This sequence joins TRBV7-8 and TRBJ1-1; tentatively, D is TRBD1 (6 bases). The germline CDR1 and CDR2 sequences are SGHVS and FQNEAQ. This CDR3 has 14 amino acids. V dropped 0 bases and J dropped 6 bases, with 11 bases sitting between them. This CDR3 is CASSLALRQAEAFF. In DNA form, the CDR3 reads TGTGCCAGCAGCTTAGCGCTGAGACAGGCTGAAGCTTTCTTT.

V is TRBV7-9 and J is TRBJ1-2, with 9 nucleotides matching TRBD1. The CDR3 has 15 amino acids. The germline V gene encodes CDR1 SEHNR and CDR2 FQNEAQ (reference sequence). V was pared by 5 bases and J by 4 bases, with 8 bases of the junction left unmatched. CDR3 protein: CASSRTGDDLYGYTF. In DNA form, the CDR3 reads TGTGCCAGCAGCCGGACAGGGGATGACCTCTATGGCTACACCTTC.

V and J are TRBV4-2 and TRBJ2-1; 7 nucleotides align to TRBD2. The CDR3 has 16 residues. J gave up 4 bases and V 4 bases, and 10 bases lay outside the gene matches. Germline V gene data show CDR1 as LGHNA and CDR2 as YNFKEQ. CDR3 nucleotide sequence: TGTGCCAGCAGCCCGAACAGCGGGGATAAATACAATGAGCAGTTCTTC. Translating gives CASSPNSGDKYNEQFF.

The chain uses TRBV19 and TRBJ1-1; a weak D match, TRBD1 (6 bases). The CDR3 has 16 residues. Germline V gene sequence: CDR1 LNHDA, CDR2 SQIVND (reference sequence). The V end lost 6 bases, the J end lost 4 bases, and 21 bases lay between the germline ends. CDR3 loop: CASSQGKSVWGTEAFF. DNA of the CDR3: TGTGCCAGTAGCCAGGGGAAGAGCGTATGGGGCACTGAAGCTTTCTTT.

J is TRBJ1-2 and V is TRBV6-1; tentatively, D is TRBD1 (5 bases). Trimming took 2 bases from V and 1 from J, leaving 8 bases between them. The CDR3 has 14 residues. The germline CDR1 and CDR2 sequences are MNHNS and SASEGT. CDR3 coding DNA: TGTGCCAGCAGTGAACGCCAGGGTAACTATGGCTACACCTTC. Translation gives CASSERQGNYGYTF.

As DNA, the CDR3 is TGTGCCAGTAGACCGGGACAGCGTACGACCTCTGGAAACACCATATATTTT. Translation gives CASRPGQRTTSGNTIYF. The chain recombines TRBV19 with TRBJ1-3; 7 nucleotides align to TRBD1. The CDR3 sequence is 17 residues long. J was trimmed by 0 bases and V by 6 bases; bases with no gene match: 11. Germline V lookup: CDR1 LNHDA, CDR2 SQIVND (reference sequence).

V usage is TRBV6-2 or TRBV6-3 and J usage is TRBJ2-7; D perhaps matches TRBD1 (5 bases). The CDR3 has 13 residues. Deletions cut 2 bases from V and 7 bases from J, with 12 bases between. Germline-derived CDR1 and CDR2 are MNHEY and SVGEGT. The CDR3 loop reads CASSYTPRTEQYF. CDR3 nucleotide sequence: TGTGCCAGCAGTTACACCCCCCGGACAGAGCAGTACTTC.

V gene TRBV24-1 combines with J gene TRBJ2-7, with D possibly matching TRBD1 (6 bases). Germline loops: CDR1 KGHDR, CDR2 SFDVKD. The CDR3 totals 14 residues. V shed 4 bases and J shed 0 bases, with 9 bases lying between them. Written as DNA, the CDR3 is TGTGCCACCAGTGAAGGGGGATCCTCCTACGAGCAGTACTTC. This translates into CATSEGGSSYEQYF.

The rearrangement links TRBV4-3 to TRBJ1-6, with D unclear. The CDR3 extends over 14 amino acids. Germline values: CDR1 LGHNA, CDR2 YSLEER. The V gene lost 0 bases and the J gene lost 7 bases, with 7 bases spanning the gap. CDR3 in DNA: TGCGCCAGCAGCCAAGATTTCGTAAATTCACCCCTCCACTTT. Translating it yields CASSQDFVNSPLHF.

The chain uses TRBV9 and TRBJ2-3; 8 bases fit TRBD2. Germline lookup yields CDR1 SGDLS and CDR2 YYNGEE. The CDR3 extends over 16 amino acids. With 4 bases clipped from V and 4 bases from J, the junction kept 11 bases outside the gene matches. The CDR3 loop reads CASSLGSGGAADTQYF. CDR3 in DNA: TGTGCCAGCAGCTTGGGGAGCGGGGGAGCTGCAGATACGCAGTATTTT. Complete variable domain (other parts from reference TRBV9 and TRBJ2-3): DSGVTQTPKHLITATGQRVTLRCSPRSGDLSVYWYQQSLDQGLQFLIQYYNGEERAKGNILERFSAQQFPDLHSELNLSSLELGDSALYFCASSLGSGGAADTQYFGPGTRLTVL.

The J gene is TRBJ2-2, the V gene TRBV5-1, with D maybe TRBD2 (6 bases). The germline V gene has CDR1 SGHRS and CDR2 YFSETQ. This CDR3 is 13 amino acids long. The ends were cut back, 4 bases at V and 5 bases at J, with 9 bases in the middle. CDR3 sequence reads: CASSVLATGELFF. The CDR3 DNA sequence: TGCGCCAGCAGCGTGCTAGCGACCGGGGAGCTGTTTTTT.

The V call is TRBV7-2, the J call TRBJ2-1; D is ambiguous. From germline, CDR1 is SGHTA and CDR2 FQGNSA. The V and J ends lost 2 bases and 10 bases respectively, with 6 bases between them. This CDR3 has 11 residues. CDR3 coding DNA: TGTGCCAGCAGCTTATCGGTCGAGCAGTTCTTC. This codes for CASSLSVEQFF. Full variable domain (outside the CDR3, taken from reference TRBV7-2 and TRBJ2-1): GAGVSQSPSNKVTEKGKDVELRCDPISGHTALYWYRQSLGQGLEFLIYFQGNSAPDKSGLPSDRFSAERTGGSVSTLTIQRTQQEDSAVYLCASSLSVEQFFGPGTRLTVL.

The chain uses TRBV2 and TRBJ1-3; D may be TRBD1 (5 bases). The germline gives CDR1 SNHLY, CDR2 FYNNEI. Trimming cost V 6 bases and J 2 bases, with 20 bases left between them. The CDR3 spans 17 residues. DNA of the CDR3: TGTGCCAGCAGCAGGGAAAGCCCACTGATAACTGGAAACACCATATATTTT. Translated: CASSRESPLITGNTIYF.

CDR3 DNA sequence: TGCGCCAGCAGCCACTCCGGGACAGGGATGTTCAGCACTGAAGCTTTCTTT. This encodes CASSHSGTGMFSTEAFF. The V gene is TRBV5-1, the J gene TRBJ1-1; the match to TRBD1 covers 9 bases. The germline CDR1 and CDR2 sequences are SGHRS and YFSETQ. Trimming took 4 bases from V and 4 from J; bases not matched to a gene: 14. This CDR3 contains 17 residues.

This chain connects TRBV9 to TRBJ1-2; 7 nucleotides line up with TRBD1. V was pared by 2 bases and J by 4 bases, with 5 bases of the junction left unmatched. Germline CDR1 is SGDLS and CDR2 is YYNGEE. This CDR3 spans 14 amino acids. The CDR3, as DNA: TGTGCCAGCAGCGTGAGAGGGGGCGGCTATGGCTACACCTTC. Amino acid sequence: CASSVRGGGYGYTF.

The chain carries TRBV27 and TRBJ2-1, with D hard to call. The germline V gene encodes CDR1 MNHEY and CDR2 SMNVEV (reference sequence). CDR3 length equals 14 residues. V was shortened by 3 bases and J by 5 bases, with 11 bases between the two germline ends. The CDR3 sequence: CASSLRGLNNEQFF. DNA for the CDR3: TGTGCCAGCAGTTTGCGAGGTCTGAACAATGAGCAGTTCTTC.

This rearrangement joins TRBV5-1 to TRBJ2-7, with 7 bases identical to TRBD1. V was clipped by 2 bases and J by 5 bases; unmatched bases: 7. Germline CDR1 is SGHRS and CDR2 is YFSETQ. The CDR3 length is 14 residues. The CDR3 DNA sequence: TGCGCCAGCAGCTTCTCCGGGACAGAGGACGAGCAGTACTTC. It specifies CASSFSGTEDEQYF.

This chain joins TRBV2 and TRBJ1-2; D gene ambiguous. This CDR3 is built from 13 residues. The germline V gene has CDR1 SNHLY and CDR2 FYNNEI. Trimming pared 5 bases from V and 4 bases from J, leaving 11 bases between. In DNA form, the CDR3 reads TGTGCCAGCAGTCCCCAGGCTGCCTATGGCTACACCTTC. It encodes CASSPQAAYGYTF.

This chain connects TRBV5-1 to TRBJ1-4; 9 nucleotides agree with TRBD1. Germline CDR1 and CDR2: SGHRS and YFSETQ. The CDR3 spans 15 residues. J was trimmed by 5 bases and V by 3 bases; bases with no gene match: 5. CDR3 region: CASSSTGGRNEKLFF. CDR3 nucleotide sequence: TGCGCCAGCAGCTCTACAGGGGGCAGGAATGAAAAACTGTTTTTT.

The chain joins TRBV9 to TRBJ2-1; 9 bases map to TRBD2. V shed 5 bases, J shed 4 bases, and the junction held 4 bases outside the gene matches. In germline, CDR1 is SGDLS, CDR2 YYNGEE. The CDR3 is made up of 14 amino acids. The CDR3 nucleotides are TGTGCCAGCAGTCTAGCGGGGAGTTACAATGAGCAGTTCTTC. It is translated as CASSLAGSYNEQFF.

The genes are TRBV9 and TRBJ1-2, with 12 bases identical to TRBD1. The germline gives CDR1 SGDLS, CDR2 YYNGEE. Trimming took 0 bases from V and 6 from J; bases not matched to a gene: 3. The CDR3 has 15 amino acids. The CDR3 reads CASSVAGTGGNGYTF. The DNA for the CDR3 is TGTGCCAGCAGCGTAGCCGGGACAGGGGGCAATGGCTACACCTTC.

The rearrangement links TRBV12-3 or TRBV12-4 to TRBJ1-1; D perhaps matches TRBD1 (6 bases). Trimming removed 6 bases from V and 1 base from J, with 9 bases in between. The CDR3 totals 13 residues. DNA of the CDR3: TGTGCCAGCAGCTTCAGGGGGAACACTGAAGCTTTCTTT. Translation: CASSFRGNTEAFF.

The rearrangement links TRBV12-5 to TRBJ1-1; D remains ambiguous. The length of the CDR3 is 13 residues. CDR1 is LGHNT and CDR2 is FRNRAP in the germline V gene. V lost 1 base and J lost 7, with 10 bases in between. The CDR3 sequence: CASGLASGLEAFF. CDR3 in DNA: TGTGCTAGTGGTTTGGCTTCAGGCCTTGAAGCTTTCTTT.

The CDR3, as DNA: TGTGCCAGCAGCTTGGGGGCAGGGGCCACTGAAGCTTTCTTT. The encoded protein is CASSLGAGATEAFF. The rearrangement joins TRBV5-4 to TRBJ1-1; D is perhaps TRBD1 (6 bases). The germline V gene has CDR1 SGHNT and CDR2 YYREEE (reference sequence). Between the trimmed V and J ends, which lost 0 bases and 4 bases, there was a span of 10 bases. There are 14 residues in the CDR3.

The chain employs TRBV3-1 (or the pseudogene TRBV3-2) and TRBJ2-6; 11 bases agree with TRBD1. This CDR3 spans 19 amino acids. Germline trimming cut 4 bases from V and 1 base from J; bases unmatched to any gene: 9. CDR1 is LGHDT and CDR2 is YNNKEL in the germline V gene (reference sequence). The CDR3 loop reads CASSRPRTGGASGANVLTF. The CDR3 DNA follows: TGTGCCAGCAGCCGACCTCGGACAGGGGGCGCATCTGGGGCCAACGTCCTGACTTTC.

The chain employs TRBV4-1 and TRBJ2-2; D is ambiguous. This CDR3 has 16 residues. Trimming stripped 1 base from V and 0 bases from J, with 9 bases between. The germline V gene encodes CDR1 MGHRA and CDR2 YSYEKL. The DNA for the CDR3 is TGCGCCAGCAGCCAAGCCGCACTCACGAACACCGGGGAGCTGTTTTTT. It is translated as CASSQAALTNTGELFF.

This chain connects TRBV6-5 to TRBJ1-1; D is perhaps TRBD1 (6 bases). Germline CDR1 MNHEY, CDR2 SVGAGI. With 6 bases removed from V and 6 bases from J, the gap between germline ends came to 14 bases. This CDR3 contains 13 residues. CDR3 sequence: CASRNWEGAEAFF. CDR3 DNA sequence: TGTGCCAGCAGAAACTGGGAGGGGGCTGAAGCTTTCTTT.

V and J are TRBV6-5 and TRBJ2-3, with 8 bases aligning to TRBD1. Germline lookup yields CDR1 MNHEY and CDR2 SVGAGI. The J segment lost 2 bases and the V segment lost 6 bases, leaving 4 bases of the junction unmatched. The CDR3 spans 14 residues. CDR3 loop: CASRQGEYTDTQYF. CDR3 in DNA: TGTGCCAGCAGACAGGGGGAATACACAGATACGCAGTATTTT.